These 32 T cell receptor beta chains were sequenced from one sample in a study of blood T cell repertoires in COVID-19. Repertoires were generated with immunoSEQ multiplex PCR, while TCRdb's copy carries only in-frame clones and drops some. The repertoire includes 110,000 to 150,000 clones, over 75% of them detected once, and 4.5% to 6% sits in the top ten. The sequenced sample consisted of peripheral blood. The receptors were sampled from a woman aged 45 to 65 with acute or convalescent COVID-19.

The chain links TRBV28 to TRBJ1-6; no firm D call. The ends were cut back, 7 bases at V and 5 bases at J, with 6 bases in the middle. This CDR3 comprises 12 residues. In germline, CDR1 is MDHEN, CDR2 SYDVKM. The CDR3 is CASIGNNSPLHF. For the CDR3, the DNA is TGTGCCAGCATTGGCAATAATTCACCCCTCCACTTT.

This chain uses TRBV4-1 with TRBJ2-3; 15 bases align to TRBD2. Germline CDR1 MGHRA, CDR2 YSYEKL. Losses at the gene ends were 0 bases for V and 2 bases for J; bases not matched to a gene: 6. The length of the CDR3 is 19 residues. CDR3 coding DNA: TGCGCCAGCAGCCAAGAAACCGGGACTAGCGGGGGGTTCACAGATACGCAGTATTTT. Amino acids: CASSQETGTSGGFTDTQYF.

V usage is TRBV19 and J usage is TRBJ1-5, with 7 bases lining up with TRBD1. There are 15 residues in the CDR3. The J segment lost 2 bases and the V segment lost 4 bases, leaving 5 bases of the junction unmatched. The germline V gene has CDR1 LNHDA and CDR2 SQIVND (reference sequence). As DNA, the CDR3 is TGTGCCAGTAGTACGGGGACAGTCGGCAATCAGCCCCAGCATTTT. Its translation: CASSTGTVGNQPQHF.

V is TRBV28 and J is TRBJ2-7, with 11 positions matching TRBD2. This CDR3 has 15 amino acids. V shed 5 bases, J shed 1 base, and the junction held 4 bases outside the gene matches. CDR1 is MDHEN, CDR2 SYDVKM, per germline. The CDR3 loop is CASSGSGGGSYEQYF. The CDR3 DNA is TGTGCCAGCAGTGGTAGCGGGGGGGGGTCCTACGAGCAGTACTTC.

The V and J genes are TRBV7-3 and TRBJ1-6; 7 bases are a match to TRBD1. Germline V gene lookup returns CDR1 SGHTA and CDR2 FQGTGA. The CDR3 extends over 14 amino acids. After removal of 4 bases from V and 7 bases from J, the junction contained 4 bases not matched to a gene. The CDR3 loop is CASSSGTVNSPLHF. CDR3 nucleotides: TGTGCCAGCAGCTCCGGGACAGTCAATTCACCCCTCCACTTT.

This clone was recorded a few times. This chain connects TRBV5-6 to TRBJ1-1, with D maybe TRBD1 (5 bases). Germline V gene sequence: CDR1 SGHDT, CDR2 YYEEEE. This CDR3 has 14 amino acids. Trimming removed 4 bases from V and 1 base from J, with 11 bases in between. CDR3 loop: CASSGSTANTEAFF. The CDR3 DNA reads as TGTGCCAGCAGCGGGTCGACAGCGAACACTGAAGCTTTCTTT. Combining the CDR3 with reference TRBV5-6 and TRBJ1-1 gives the whole variable domain DAGVTQSPTHLIKTRGQQVTLRCSPKSGHDTVSWYQQALGQGPQFIFQYYEEEERQRGNFPDRFSGHQFPNYSSELNVNALLLGDSALYLCASSGSTANTEAFFGQGTRLTVV.

This chain connects TRBV9 to TRBJ2-1; 9 bases map to TRBD1. The germline CDR1 and CDR2 sequences are SGDLS and YYNGEE. The ends lost 0 bases at V and 6 bases at J; junction bases unmatched: 4. There are 15 residues in the CDR3. This chain's CDR3 is CASSVGGQGFNEQFF. The CDR3 DNA sequence: TGTGCCAGCAGCGTAGGGGGACAGGGCTTCAATGAGCAGTTCTTC.

The chain couples TRBV18 to TRBJ1-2; D is perhaps TRBD1 (6 bases). The CDR3 sequence is 14 residues long. Germline-derived CDR1 and CDR2 are KGHSH and LQKENI. V was clipped by 3 bases and J by 4 bases, with 12 bases between them. CDR3: CASSPRTERYGYTF. The CDR3 nucleotides are TGTGCCAGCTCACCTAGGACAGAACGCTATGGCTACACCTTC.

The chain links TRBV24-1 to TRBJ1-6; D gene uncertain. The germline CDR1 and CDR2 sequences are KGHDR and SFDVKD. This CDR3 has 14 residues. Trimming took off 7 bases at V and 6 bases at J, with 12 bases between the two ends. This CDR3 reads CATSPRGSNSPLHF. CDR3 in DNA: TGTGCCACCAGCCCCCGGGGTAGTAATTCACCCCTCCACTTT.

The chain uses TRBV6-5 and TRBJ2-1; maybe TRBD2 (7 bases). Germline V CDR1 and CDR2: MNHEY, SVGAGI. This CDR3 has 15 amino acids. V lost 3 bases, J lost 7 bases, and 16 bases lay in between. The CDR3 bases are TGTGCCAGCAGTTATGTTACAGGGAGGGGGAATGAGCAGTTCTTC. Translation: CASSYVTGRGNEQFF.

This clone was observed a handful of times. The chain has TRBV12-5 and TRBJ1-1; weak D call: TRBD1 (5 bases). Germline V lookup: CDR1 LGHNT, CDR2 FRNRAP. CDR3 length equals 14 residues. The V and J ends lost 5 bases and 3 bases respectively, with 13 bases between them. The CDR3 nucleotides are TGTGCTAGTGGTCCGAAACAGGAGCACACTGAAGCTTTCTTT. This gives the protein CASGPKQEHTEAFF. Full variable domain (missing parts from reference TRBV12-5 and TRBJ1-1): DARVTQTPRHKVTEMGQEVTMRCQPILGHNTVFWYRQTMMQGLELLAYFRNRAPLDDSGMPKDRFSAEMPDATLATLKIQPSEPRDSAVYFCASGPKQEHTEAFFGQGTRLTVV.

This chain connects TRBV7-3 to TRBJ2-2; D remains unclear. CDR1 is SGHTA and CDR2 is FQGTGA in the germline V gene. The length of the CDR3 is 14 residues. V lost 5 bases and J lost 1, with 8 bases in between. CDR3 DNA: TGTGCCAGCAGCCTTTTCGGGAACACCGGGGAGCTGTTTTTT. It codes for CASSLFGNTGELFF.

The rearrangement uses TRBV6-5 and TRBJ1-6, with 8 bases identical to TRBD1. V dropped 4 bases and J dropped 6; count of bases not matched to a gene: 2. Germline V lookup: CDR1 MNHEY, CDR2 SVGAGI. The CDR3 is 14 residues long. The CDR3 protein is CASSSGQGNSPLHF. The CDR3 region has the DNA TGTGCCAGCAGTTCCGGACAGGGTAATTCACCCCTCCACTTT.

V usage is TRBV18 and J usage is TRBJ2-3; 14 bases agree with TRBD2. The CDR3 has 17 residues. The V gene end was trimmed by 2 bases and the J gene end by 1 base; junction bases not matched to a gene: 2. Germline values: CDR1 KGHSH, CDR2 LQKENI. The CDR3 region has the DNA TGTGCCAGCTCACCATGGGGACTAGCGGGGGGCACAGATACGCAGTATTTT. Protein product: CASSPWGLAGGTDTQYF.

The V and J genes are TRBV7-3 and TRBJ1-2; TRBD1 matches at 9 bases. The CDR3 is 15 residues long. After removal of 2 bases from V and 2 bases from J, the junction contained 3 bases not matched to a gene. Germline CDR1 reads SGHTA; CDR2 reads FQGTGA. The CDR3 sequence: CASSLDRGANYGYTF. The CDR3 nucleotides are TGTGCCAGCAGCTTAGACAGGGGGGCGAACTATGGCTACACCTTC.

This chain joins TRBV3-1 (or the pseudogene TRBV3-2) and TRBJ1-1; 7 nucleotides agree with TRBD1. V gave up 3 bases and J gave up 7 bases; unmatched junction bases: 2. The CDR3 covers 12 residues. Germline V CDR1 and CDR2: LGHDT, YNNKEL (reference sequence). Here the CDR3 reads CASSQQGDEAFF. In DNA form, the CDR3 reads TGTGCCAGCAGCCAGCAGGGGGATGAAGCTTTCTTT.

Remarks on this clone: The same CDR3 can be traced to other DNA sequences in this sample. V gene TRBV6-5 combines with J gene TRBJ2-3, with D possibly TRBD1 on 5 matching bases. CDR3 length: 14 residues. From germline, CDR1 is MNHEY and CDR2 SVGAGI. Trimming pared 6 bases from V and 2 bases from J, leaving 12 bases between. Here the CDR3 DNA reads TGTGCCAGCAGACTGACAGAGTCCACAGATACGCAGTATTTT. Protein sequence: CASRLTESTDTQYF.

This clone appeared once. V usage is TRBV24-1 and J usage is TRBJ1-1; 8 nucleotides agree with TRBD1. Germline V gene data show CDR1 as KGHDR and CDR2 as SFDVKD. The CDR3 is 13 residues long. V shed 8 bases, J shed 4 bases, and the junction held 5 bases outside the gene matches. Written as DNA, the CDR3 is TGTGCCACCATGCTTACAGGGGGCACTGAAGCTTTCTTT. It codes for CATMLTGGTEAFF.

The chain links TRBV6-2 or TRBV6-3 to TRBJ2-1; D might be TRBD2 (7 bases). V was shortened by 6 bases and J by 6 bases, with 18 bases between the two germline ends. CDR1 is MNHEY and CDR2 is SVGEGT in the germline V gene. The CDR3 sequence is 15 residues long. The CDR3 bases are TGTGCCAGCAGCGCTCTAGGGGGGGCGCGCAATGAGCAGTTCTTC. This translates into CASSALGGARNEQFF.

V is TRBV27 and J is TRBJ1-1, with TRBD1 matching 10 bases. Germline values: CDR1 MNHEY, CDR2 SMNVEV (reference sequence). This CDR3 has 16 residues. The V and J ends lost 4 bases and 5 bases, in that order; junction bases with no gene match: 10. The CDR3 DNA follows: TGTGCCAGCAGTTACATGACAGGGGGCGATTGGACTGAAGCTTTCTTT. As protein: CASSYMTGGDWTEAFF.

This clone was detected a few times. The rearrangement joins TRBV9 to TRBJ2-1; perhaps TRBD2 as D (5 bases). The CDR3 is 15 residues long. Germline-derived CDR1 and CDR2 are SGDLS and YYNGEE. V lost 4 bases to trimming and J lost 7 bases, with 18 bases between them. The CDR3 DNA follows: TGTGCCAGCAGCCCCCGAGGGCGGTCGGTAAATGAGCAGTTCTTC. Its protein product is CASSPRGRSVNEQFF.

This clone was recorded a few times. The chain couples TRBV30 to TRBJ2-2; 7 nucleotides agree with TRBD2. Germline CDR1 is GTSNPN and CDR2 is SVGIG (reference sequence). This CDR3 has 15 residues. V dropped 8 bases and J dropped 7; count of bases not matched to a gene: 16. Written as DNA, the CDR3 is TGTGCCGGCCTGCAGAGCGGGGAAATGGGCGGGGAGCTGTTTTTT. Amino acids: CAGLQSGEMGGELFF.

This clone was seen only once. In DNA, the CDR3 is TGTGCCAGCCGGGGACAAACTAATGAAAAACTGTTTTTT. Amino acids: CASRGQTNEKLFF. V gene TRBV6-5 combines with J gene TRBJ1-4, with D possibly matching TRBD1 (6 bases). Trimming took off 8 bases at V and 1 base at J, with 8 bases between the two ends. CDR1 is MNHEY, CDR2 SVGAGI, per germline. The CDR3 covers 13 residues.

This rearrangement joins TRBV2 to TRBJ1-3, with TRBD1 as a possible D gene (6 bases). The CDR3 sequence is 13 residues long. V lost 11 bases, J lost 3 bases, and 14 bases lay in between. Germline loops: CDR1 SNHLY, CDR2 FYNNEI. The CDR3 spells CALATGYGNTIYF. In nucleotides, the CDR3 is TGTGCCTTAGCAACAGGGTATGGAAACACCATATATTTT.

The chain links TRBV25-1 to TRBJ1-1; D uncertain. The CDR3 consists of 12 residues. Germline loops: CDR1 MGHDK, CDR2 SYGVNS. V lost 8 bases, J lost 5 bases, and 12 bases lay in between. CDR3 coding DNA: TGTGCCAGCCGCCTAGGTGGTACTGAAGCTTTCTTT. Translating it yields CASRLGGTEAFF.

The chain links TRBV7-6 to TRBJ2-7; 7 nucleotides align to TRBD1. The CDR3 runs 12 residues. CDR1 is SGHVS and CDR2 is FNYEAQ in the germline V gene. J gave up 4 bases and V 8 bases, and 5 bases lay outside the gene matches. The chain's CDR3 is CASSTGEYEQYF. CDR3 DNA: TGTGCCAGCTCTACAGGGGAGTACGAGCAGTACTTC.

The chain has TRBV27 and TRBJ2-7, with D perhaps matching TRBD2 (6 bases). From germline, CDR1 is MNHEY and CDR2 SMNVEV (reference sequence). V lost 2 bases to trimming and J lost 3 bases, with 17 bases between them. The CDR3 length is 16 residues. CDR3 DNA sequence: TGTGCCAGCAGTTTAAAGTTCTCGGGGGAGTACTACGAGCAGTACTTC. Its protein product is CASSLKFSGEYYEQYF.

V is TRBV2 and J is TRBJ1-5, with a possible D match to TRBD1 (5 bases). The CDR3 contains 13 residues. Germline-derived CDR1 and CDR2 are SNHLY and FYNNEI. V was clipped by 6 bases and J by 6 bases, with 12 bases between them. The CDR3 DNA follows: TGTGCCAGCAGCGCGGTCAGGGCTCAGCCCCAGCATTTT. Translating it yields CASSAVRAQPQHF. Full variable domain (rest looked up from reference TRBV2 and TRBJ1-5): EPEVTQTPSHQVTQMGQEVILRCVPISNHLYFYWYRQILGQKVEFLVSFYNNEISEKSEIFDDQFSVERPDGSNFTLKIRSTKLEDSAMYFCASSAVRAQPQHFGDGTRLSIL.

The rearrangement links TRBV4-3 to TRBJ1-3; D remains unclear. Trimming took 0 bases from V and 2 from J, leaving 2 bases between them. Germline V gives CDR1 LGHNA, CDR2 YSLEER. There are 13 residues in the CDR3. The CDR3 bases are TGCGCCAGCAGCCAAGATACTGGAAACACCATATATTTT. Protein product: CASSQDTGNTIYF.

J is TRBJ2-1 and V is TRBV19; no clear D. CDR1 is LNHDA and CDR2 is SQIVND in the germline V gene (reference sequence). The CDR3 loop spans 13 amino acids. V lost 0 bases to trimming and J lost 10 bases, with 10 bases between them. CDR3 nucleotide sequence: TGTGCCAGTAGTATAGACCCATCGCGGGAGCAGTTCTTC. Translating gives CASSIDPSREQFF.

Regarding this clone: Other DNA variants within this sample encode the same CDR3. V is TRBV9 and J is TRBJ1-1, with D possibly being TRBD1 (5 bases). The CDR3 totals 15 residues. CDR1 SGDLS and CDR2 YYNGEE come from the germline V gene. The V end lost 4 bases, the J end lost 2 bases, and 15 bases lay between the germline ends. In nucleotides, the CDR3 is TGTGCCAGCAGCCCCTGGGGGGGACGAAACACTGAAGCTTTCTTT. It translates to CASSPWGGRNTEAFF. Full variable domain (missing parts from reference TRBV9 and TRBJ1-1): DSGVTQTPKHLITATGQRVTLRCSPRSGDLSVYWYQQSLDQGLQFLIQYYNGEERAKGNILERFSAQQFPDLHSELNLSSLELGDSALYFCASSPWGGRNTEAFFGQGTRLTVV.

V usage is TRBV5-1 and J usage is TRBJ2-1, with 8 bases fitting TRBD1. This CDR3 is 14 amino acids long. V was pared by 1 base and J by 8 bases, with 5 bases of the junction left unmatched. Germline V gene lookup returns CDR1 SGHRS and CDR2 YFSETQ. The DNA for the CDR3 is TGCGCCAGCAGCTTGAGACAGGGGTGGCATGAGCAGTTCTTC. Translating it yields CASSLRQGWHEQFF.